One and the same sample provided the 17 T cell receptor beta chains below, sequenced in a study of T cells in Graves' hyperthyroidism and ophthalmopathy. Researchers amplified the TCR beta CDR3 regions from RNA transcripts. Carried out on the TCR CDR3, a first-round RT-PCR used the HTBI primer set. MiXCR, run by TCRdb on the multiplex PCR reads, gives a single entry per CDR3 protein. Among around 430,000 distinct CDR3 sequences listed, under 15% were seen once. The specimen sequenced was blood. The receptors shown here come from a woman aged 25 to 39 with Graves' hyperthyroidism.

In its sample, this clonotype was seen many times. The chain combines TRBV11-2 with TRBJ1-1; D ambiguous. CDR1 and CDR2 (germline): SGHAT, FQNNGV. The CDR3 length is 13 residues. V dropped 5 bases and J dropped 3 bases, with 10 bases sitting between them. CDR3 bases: TGTGCCAGCAGCCCTCAGGAATACACTGAAGCTTTCTTT. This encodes CASSPQEYTEAFF.

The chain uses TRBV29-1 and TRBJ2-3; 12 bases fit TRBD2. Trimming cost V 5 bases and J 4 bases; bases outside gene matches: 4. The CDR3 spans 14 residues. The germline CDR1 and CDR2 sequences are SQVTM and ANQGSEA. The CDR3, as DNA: TGCAGCGTTCGACTAGCGGGAGTGGCAGATACGCAGTATTTT. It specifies CSVRLAGVADTQYF.

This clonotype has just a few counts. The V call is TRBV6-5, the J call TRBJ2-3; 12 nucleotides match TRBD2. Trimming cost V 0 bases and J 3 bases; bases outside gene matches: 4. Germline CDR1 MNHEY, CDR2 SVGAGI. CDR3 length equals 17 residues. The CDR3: CASSYSLTSGGTDTQYF. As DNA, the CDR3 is TGTGCCAGCAGTTACTCCCTCACTAGCGGGGGGACAGATACGCAGTATTTT.

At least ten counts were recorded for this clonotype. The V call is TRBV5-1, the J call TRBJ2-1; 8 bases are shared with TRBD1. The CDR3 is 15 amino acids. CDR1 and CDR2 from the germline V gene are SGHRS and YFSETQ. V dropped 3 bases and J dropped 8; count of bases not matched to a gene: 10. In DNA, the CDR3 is TGCGCCAGCAGCTGGGGACAGGTGAGAGGCTATGAGCAGTTCTTC. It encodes CASSWGQVRGYEQFF.

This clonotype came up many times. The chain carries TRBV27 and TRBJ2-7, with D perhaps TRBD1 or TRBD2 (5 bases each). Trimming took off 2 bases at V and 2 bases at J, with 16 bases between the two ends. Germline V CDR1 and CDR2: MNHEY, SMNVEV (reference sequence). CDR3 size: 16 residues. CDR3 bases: TGTGCCAGCAGTTTAAGCGATGTCGGGACCGCCTACGAGCAGTACTTC. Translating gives CASSLSDVGTAYEQYF.

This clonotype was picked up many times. CDR3 loop: CASSLVGENIQYF. The CDR3 region has the DNA TGCGCCAGCAGCTTGGTGGGGGAGAACATTCAGTACTTC. This chain connects TRBV5-1 to TRBJ2-4; D is perhaps TRBD1 or TRBD2 (5 bases each). CDR3 length: 13 residues. Germline V gene lookup returns CDR1 SGHRS and CDR2 YFSETQ. Trimming stripped 0 bases from V and 7 bases from J, with 8 bases between. Using reference TRBV5-1 and TRBJ2-4 for the parts outside the CDR3, the full variable domain is KAGVTQTPRYLIKTRGQQVTLSCSPISGHRSVSWYQQTPGQGLQFLFEYFSETQRNKGNFPGRFSGRQFSNSRSEMNVSTLELGDSALYLCASSLVGENIQYFGAGTRLSVL.

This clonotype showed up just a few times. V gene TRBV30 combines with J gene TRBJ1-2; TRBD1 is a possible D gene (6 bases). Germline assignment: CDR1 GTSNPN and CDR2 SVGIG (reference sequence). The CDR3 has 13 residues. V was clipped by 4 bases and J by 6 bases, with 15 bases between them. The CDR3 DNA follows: TGTGCCTGGATGTCAGGGGCTTCCAATGGCTACACCTTC. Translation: CAWMSGASNGYTF.

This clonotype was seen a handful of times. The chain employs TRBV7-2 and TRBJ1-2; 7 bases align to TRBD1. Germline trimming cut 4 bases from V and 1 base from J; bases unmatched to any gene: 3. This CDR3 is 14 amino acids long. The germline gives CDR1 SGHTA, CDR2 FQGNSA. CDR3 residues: CASSSYRGNYGYTF. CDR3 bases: TGTGCCAGCAGCTCGTACAGGGGTAACTATGGCTACACCTTC.

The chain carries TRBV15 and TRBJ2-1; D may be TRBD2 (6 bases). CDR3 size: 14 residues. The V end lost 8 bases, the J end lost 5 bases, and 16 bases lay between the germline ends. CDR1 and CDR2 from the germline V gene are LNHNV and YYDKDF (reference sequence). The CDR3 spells CATARGYLDNEQFF. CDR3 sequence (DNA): TGTGCCACCGCGCGGGGCTATCTAGACAATGAGCAGTTCTTC.

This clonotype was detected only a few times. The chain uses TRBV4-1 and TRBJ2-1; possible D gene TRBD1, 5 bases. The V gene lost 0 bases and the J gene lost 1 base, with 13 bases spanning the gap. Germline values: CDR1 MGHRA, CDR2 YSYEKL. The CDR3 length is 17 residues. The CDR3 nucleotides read TGCGCCAGCAGCCAAGATGAAGTGTCAGGGTCCTACAATGAGCAGTTCTTC. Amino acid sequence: CASSQDEVSGSYNEQFF.

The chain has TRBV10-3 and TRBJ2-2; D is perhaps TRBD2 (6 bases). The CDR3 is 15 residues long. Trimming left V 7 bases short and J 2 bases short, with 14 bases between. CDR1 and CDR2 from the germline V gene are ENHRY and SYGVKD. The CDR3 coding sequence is TGTGCCATCAATCTTTCCGGGAGTAACACCGGGGAGCTGTTTTTT. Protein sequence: CAINLSGSNTGELFF.

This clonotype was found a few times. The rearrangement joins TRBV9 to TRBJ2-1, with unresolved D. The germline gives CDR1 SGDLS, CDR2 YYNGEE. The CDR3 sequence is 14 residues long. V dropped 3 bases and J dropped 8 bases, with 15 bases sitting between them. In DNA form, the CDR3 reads TGTGCCAGCAGCGGGCCTAGTGGGGATGATGAGCAGTTCTTC. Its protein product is CASSGPSGDDEQFF.

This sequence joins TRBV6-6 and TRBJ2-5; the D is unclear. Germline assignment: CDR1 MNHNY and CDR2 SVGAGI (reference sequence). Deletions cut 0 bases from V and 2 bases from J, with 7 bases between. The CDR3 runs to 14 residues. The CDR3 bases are TGTGCCAGCAGTTACTCGGCGAGGCAAGAGACCCAGTACTTC. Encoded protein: CASSYSARQETQYF.

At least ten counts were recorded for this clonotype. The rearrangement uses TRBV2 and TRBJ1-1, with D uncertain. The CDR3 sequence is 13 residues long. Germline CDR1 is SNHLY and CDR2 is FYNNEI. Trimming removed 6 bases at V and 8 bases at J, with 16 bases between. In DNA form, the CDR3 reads TGTGCCAGCAGCCTCCAGGCCCGGCTGGAAGCTTTCTTT. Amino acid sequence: CASSLQARLEAFF.

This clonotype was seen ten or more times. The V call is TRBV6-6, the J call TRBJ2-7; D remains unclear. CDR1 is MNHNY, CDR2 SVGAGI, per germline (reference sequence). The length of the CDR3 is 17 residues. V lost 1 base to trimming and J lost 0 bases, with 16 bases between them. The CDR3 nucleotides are TGTGCCAGCAGTTACTTAGGTCGGTCGTTCTTCTCCTACGAGCAGTACTTC. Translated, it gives CASSYLGRSFFSYEQYF.

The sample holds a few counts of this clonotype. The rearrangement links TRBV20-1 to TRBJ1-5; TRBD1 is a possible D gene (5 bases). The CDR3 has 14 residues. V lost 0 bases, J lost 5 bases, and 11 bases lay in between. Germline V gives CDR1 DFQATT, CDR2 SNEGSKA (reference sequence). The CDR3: CSAREGALDQPQHF. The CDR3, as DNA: TGCAGTGCTAGAGAAGGGGCTCTCGATCAGCCCCAGCATTTT.

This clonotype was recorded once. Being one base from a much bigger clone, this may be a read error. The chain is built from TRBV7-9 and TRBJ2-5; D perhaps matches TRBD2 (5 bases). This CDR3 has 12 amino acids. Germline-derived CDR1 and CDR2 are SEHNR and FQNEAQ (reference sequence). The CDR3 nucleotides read TGTGCCAGAAGCTCACCGGGGATGGCCCAGTACTTC. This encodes CARSSPGMAQYF. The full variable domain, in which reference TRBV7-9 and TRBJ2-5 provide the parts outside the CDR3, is DTGVSQNPRHKITKRGQNVTFRCDPISEHNRLYWYRQTLGQGPEFLTYFQNEAQLEKSRLLSDRFSAERPKGSFSTLEIQRTEQGDSAMYLCARSSPGMAQYFGPGTRLLVL.